This entry lists 17 T cell receptor beta chains sequenced from one sample in a study of spatial heterogeneity in lung cancer. Described time point: sample taken at primary tumor resection. The input material, whole RNA from tumor, nontumor lung or frozen PBMC, was sequenced unsorted. TCRdb redid the calling of the 5' RACE reads with MiXCR, one entry per CDR3 protein. The data hold about 45,000 distinct CDR3 sequences, with approximately 12% observed a single time. Sample: PBMCs, taken at surgery. These receptors were taken from a female donor with early-stage non-small cell lung cancer.

There are many counts of this clonotype. The chain recombines TRBV7-9 with TRBJ1-1; D is ambiguous. The CDR3 extends over 16 amino acids. V was clipped by 1 base and J by 0 bases, with 12 bases between them. The germline gives CDR1 SEHNR, CDR2 FQNEAQ (reference sequence). CDR3 residues: CASSLGALPMNTEAFF. The CDR3 DNA reads TGTGCCAGCAGCTTAGGGGCCCTGCCGATGAACACTGAAGCTTTCTTT.

This clonotype came up a few times. CDR3 amino acids: CASSPIQGLGTDTQYF. In DNA, the CDR3 is TGTGCCAGCAGTCCGATACAGGGGCTGGGCACAGATACGCAGTATTTT. The chain couples TRBV28 to TRBJ2-3, with 7 bases identical to TRBD1. V trimming: 5 bases; J trimming: 1 base; junction bases outside the gene matches: 9. The CDR3 runs to 16 residues. Germline V gives CDR1 MDHEN, CDR2 SYDVKM.

This clonotype was picked up many times. The chain uses TRBV28 and TRBJ1-2; no clear D. Trimming removed 2 bases at V and 4 bases at J, with 11 bases between. This CDR3 region has 14 residues. Germline assignment: CDR1 MDHEN and CDR2 SYDVKM. The CDR3 bases are TGTGCCAGCAGTTTAGAGGCGGGCAGCTATGGCTACACCTTC. Encoded protein: CASSLEAGSYGYTF.

This clonotype was counted between two and nine times. The genes are TRBV7-8 and TRBJ1-2; a possible D gene is TRBD1 (5 bases). CDR1 SGHVS and CDR2 FQNEAQ come from the germline V gene. CDR3 size: 16 residues. The V gene lost 1 base and the J gene lost 4 bases, with 16 bases spanning the gap. The CDR3 protein is CASSLVSGQGTYGYTF. The DNA of the CDR3 is TGTGCCAGCAGCTTAGTCTCGGGGCAGGGAACCTATGGCTACACCTTC.

This clonotype was observed a handful of times. The chain employs TRBV7-2 and TRBJ2-5; 7 nucleotides line up with TRBD2. In germline, CDR1 is SGHTA, CDR2 FQGNSA. Trimming removed 0 bases from V and 6 bases from J; junction bases left unmatched: 7. The CDR3 loop spans 15 amino acids. CDR3 sequence: CASSLALRGGKTQYF. The CDR3 bases are TGTGCCAGCAGCTTAGCGCTACGGGGAGGGAAGACCCAGTACTTC.

This clonotype was found many times. The chain has TRBV7-2 and TRBJ2-3; D ambiguous. Looked up from germline, CDR1 is SGHTA and CDR2 is FQGNSA. V lost 5 bases, J lost 4 bases, and 13 bases lay in between. The CDR3 extends over 14 amino acids. The CDR3 DNA reads as TGTGCCAGCAGCCCCCCTTCCCCAGCAGATACGCAGTATTTT. It encodes CASSPPSPADTQYF.

This clonotype was seen ten or more times. The chain has TRBV19 and TRBJ1-2, with D uncertain. Between the trimmed V and J ends, which lost 1 base and 6 bases, there was a span of 15 bases. The CDR3 covers 15 residues. Germline lookup yields CDR1 LNHDA and CDR2 SQIVND (reference sequence). The DNA of the CDR3 is TGTGCCAGTAGTATAGGCCTGGCATCGGGAGATGGCTACACCTTC. Protein: CASSIGLASGDGYTF.

The table lists this clonotype with a few counts. The chain carries TRBV29-1 and TRBJ1-1; TRBD1 matches 7 bases. CDR3 length: 13 amino acids. Looked up from germline, CDR1 is SQVTM and CDR2 is ANQGSEA. V lost 7 bases and J lost 1; bases outside the gene matches: 6. The CDR3, as DNA: TGCAGCGCTTTGACAGGGAGGAACACTGAAGCTTTCTTT. Amino acids: CSALTGRNTEAFF.

This clonotype has more than one count but fewer than ten. V usage is TRBV29-1 and J usage is TRBJ1-2; D may be TRBD1 (5 bases). This CDR3 has 12 amino acids. V lost 0 bases and J 4 bases, leaving 6 bases between the germline ends. CDR1 is SQVTM, CDR2 ANQGSEA, per germline. CDR3 residues: CSVEEGPYGYTF. The CDR3 region has the DNA TGCAGCGTTGAAGAGGGACCCTATGGCTACACCTTC.

Only a few counts were recorded for this clonotype. V is TRBV2 and J is TRBJ1-5, with TRBD1 identical over 7 bases. The CDR3 contains 14 residues. Looked up from germline, CDR1 is SNHLY and CDR2 is FYNNEI. V lost 7 bases, J lost 4 bases, and 7 bases stayed unmatched. CDR3 protein: CASNERGQNQPQHF. As DNA, the CDR3 is TGTGCCAGCAACGAGAGGGGGCAAAATCAGCCCCAGCATTTT.

This clonotype was seen more than once but under ten times. V usage is TRBV6-6 and J usage is TRBJ1-5; D gene ambiguous. CDR1 is MNHNY and CDR2 is SVGAGI in the germline V gene (reference sequence). Trimming removed 6 bases at V and 0 bases at J, with 6 bases between. This CDR3 comprises 13 residues. The CDR3 protein is CASRPYSNQPQHF. The CDR3 DNA is TGTGCCAGCAGACCCTATAGCAATCAGCCCCAGCATTTT.

This clonotype was counted between two and nine times. V and J are TRBV6-1 and TRBJ2-5; D ambiguous. Germline lookup yields CDR1 MNHNS and CDR2 SASEGT. Trimming stripped 1 base from V and 0 bases from J, with 9 bases between. The length of the CDR3 is 15 residues. CDR3 amino acids: CASSEGVTHQETQYF. In nucleotides, the CDR3 is TGTGCCAGCAGTGAAGGAGTGACACACCAAGAGACCCAGTACTTC.

This clonotype was counted ten times or more. The CDR3 spells CASRVKTESPLHF. As DNA, the CDR3 is TGTGCCAGCAGGGTAAAGACGGAATCACCCCTCCACTTT. The J gene is TRBJ1-6, the V gene TRBV25-1; D remains ambiguous. Germline-derived CDR1 and CDR2 are MGHDK and SYGVNS. This CDR3 has 13 residues. V was clipped by 6 bases and J by 10 bases, with 13 bases between them.

There are a few counts of this clonotype. This chain connects TRBV7-2 to TRBJ2-3; 7 positions agree with TRBD1. Germline-derived CDR1 and CDR2 are SGHTA and FQGNSA. Trimming took 3 bases from V and 1 from J; bases not matched to a gene: 4. This CDR3 is 15 amino acids long. CDR3 sequence: CASSFRQGGTDTQYF. The CDR3 DNA follows: TGTGCCAGCAGCTTCCGACAGGGCGGCACAGATACGCAGTATTTT.

This chain links TRBV15 with TRBJ1-4; unclear D gene. The CDR3 is 11 residues long. The germline V gene has CDR1 LNHNV and CDR2 YYDKDF (reference sequence). V lost 0 bases to trimming and J lost 8 bases, with 1 base between them. This CDR3 is CATSRDEKLFF. The CDR3 nucleotides are TGTGCCACCAGCAGAGACGAAAAACTGTTTTTT. The variable domain in full, completed from reference TRBV15 and TRBJ1-4, reads DAMVIQNPRYQVTQFGKPVTLSCSQTLNHNVMYWYQQKSSQAPKLLFHYYDKDFNNEADTPDNFQSRRPNTSFCFLDIRSPGLGDTAMYLCATSRDEKLFFGSGTQLSVL.

This clonotype occurred many times. V usage is TRBV6-6 and J usage is TRBJ1-1, with 9 nucleotides matching TRBD1. CDR1 and CDR2 from the germline V gene are MNHNY and SVGAGI (reference sequence). This CDR3 is built from 18 residues. The V segment lost 5 bases and the J segment 3 bases; nucleotides outside the gene matches: 16. Written as DNA, the CDR3 is TGTGCCAGCAGTGGCAACCCGGGACAGGGATTTACGTACACTGAAGCTTTCTTT. Residues: CASSGNPGQGFTYTEAFF.

The chain combines TRBV29-1 with TRBJ2-2; 8 bases are a match to TRBD1. From germline, CDR1 is SQVTM and CDR2 ANQGSEA. The V gene end was trimmed by 8 bases and the J gene end by 6 bases; junction bases not matched to a gene: 5. The CDR3 consists of 12 residues. The CDR3 nucleotides are TGCAGCATTCGGACAGGGTCCGGGGAGCTGTTTTTT. It codes for CSIRTGSGELFF.